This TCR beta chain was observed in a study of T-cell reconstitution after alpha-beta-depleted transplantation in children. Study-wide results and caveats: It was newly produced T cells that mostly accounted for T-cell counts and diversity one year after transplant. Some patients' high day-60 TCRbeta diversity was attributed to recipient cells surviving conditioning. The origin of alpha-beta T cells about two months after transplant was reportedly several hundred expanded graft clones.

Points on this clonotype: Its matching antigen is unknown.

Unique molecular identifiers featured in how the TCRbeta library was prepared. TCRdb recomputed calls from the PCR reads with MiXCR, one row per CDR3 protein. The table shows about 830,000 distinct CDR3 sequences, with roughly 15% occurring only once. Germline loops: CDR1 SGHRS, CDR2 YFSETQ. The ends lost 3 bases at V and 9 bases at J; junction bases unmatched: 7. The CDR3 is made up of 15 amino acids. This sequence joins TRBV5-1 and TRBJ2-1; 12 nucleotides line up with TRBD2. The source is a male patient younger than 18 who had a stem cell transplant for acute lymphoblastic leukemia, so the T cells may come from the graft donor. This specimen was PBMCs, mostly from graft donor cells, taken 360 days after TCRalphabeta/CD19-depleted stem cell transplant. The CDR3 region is CASSSLAGGRVEQFF. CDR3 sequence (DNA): TGCGCCAGCAGCTCACTAGCGGGAGGCAGAGTTGAGCAGTTCTTC.